The next 22 T cell receptor beta chains were all read from a single sample in a study of blood T cells in healthy people across ages. The use of a sample-barcoded 5' primer and a J-beta primer mix characterized a second PCR of about 7 to 12 cycles. In TCRdb, the 5' RACE reads were re-called with MiXCR into one record per CDR3 protein. The data hold some 890,000 distinct CDR3 sequences, with approximately 32% observed a single time. The same data also contributed to another study, on T cells of mothers and their children.

Sequences were obtained from blood. The receptors originated from a middle-aged woman in good health.

This clonotype was detected many times. This chain joins TRBV5-1 and TRBJ2-7; TRBD1 aligns across 7 bases. V lost 1 base, J lost 2 bases, and 6 bases stayed unmatched. This CDR3 is built from 15 residues. Germline loops: CDR1 SGHRS, CDR2 YFSETQ. The CDR3 coding sequence is TGCGCCAGCAGCTTGACCCCTACAGGGGCCTACGAGCAGTACTTC. Its translation: CASSLTPTGAYEQYF.

This chain uses TRBV20-1 with TRBJ1-2; D perhaps matches TRBD1 (5 bases). V dropped 6 bases and J dropped 3 bases, with 17 bases sitting between them. CDR3 length equals 14 residues. Germline CDR1 reads DFQATT; CDR2 reads SNEGSKA (reference sequence). The CDR3 coding sequence is TGCAGTGCGGGGAGACTGACCAGGGACTATGGCTACACCTTC. Translation gives CSAGRLTRDYGYTF.

This clonotype was detected only a few times. This chain connects TRBV6-5 to TRBJ2-2; 7 bases map to TRBD1. Germline values: CDR1 MNHEY, CDR2 SVGAGI. V lost 10 bases to trimming and J lost 2 bases; unmatched junction nucleotides: 10. This CDR3 is 15 amino acids long. For the CDR3, the DNA is TGTGCCACGAAACCAGGACAGGTCAACACCGGGGAGCTGTTTTTT. This sequence encodes CATKPGQVNTGELFF.

The rearrangement joins TRBV20-1 to TRBJ1-2; 7 bases agree with TRBD1. Trimming cost V 0 bases and J 4 bases; bases outside gene matches: 11. The CDR3 has 16 residues. Germline CDR1 reads DFQATT; CDR2 reads SNEGSKA (reference sequence). CDR3 region: CSARDDYDREGYGYTF. The CDR3 nucleotides are TGCAGTGCTAGAGATGACTACGACAGGGAGGGCTATGGCTACACCTTC.

J is TRBJ1-2 and V is TRBV28; 8 nucleotides agree with TRBD1. The CDR3 runs to 13 residues. Germline trimming cut 4 bases from V and 8 bases from J; bases unmatched to any gene: 6. Germline CDR1 and CDR2: MDHEN and SYDVKM. CDR3 protein: CASSSQGARGYTF. CDR3 sequence (DNA): TGTGCCAGCAGTTCCCAGGGGGCAAGAGGCTACACCTTC.

This chain uses TRBV7-2 with TRBJ2-5; 10 bases are shared with TRBD1. This CDR3 is built from 13 residues. Germline assignment: CDR1 SGHTA and CDR2 FQGNSA. V gave up 5 bases and J gave up 13 bases; unmatched junction bases: 10. DNA of the CDR3: TGTGCCAGCAGCACTCATAACCGGGACAGGGGGTACTTC. This gives the protein CASSTHNRDRGYF.

This chain uses TRBV11-2 with TRBJ2-7, with 9 nucleotides matching TRBD2. Germline CDR1 SGHAT, CDR2 FQNNGV. V lost 5 bases to trimming and J lost 5 bases; unmatched junction nucleotides: 10. The CDR3 is 15 residues long. This CDR3 reads CASSIYSGRGDEQYF. CDR3 DNA sequence: TGTGCCAGCAGCATATATAGCGGGAGAGGGGACGAGCAGTACTTC.

This clonotype has more than one count but fewer than ten. The chain carries TRBV24-1 and TRBJ2-7; maybe TRBD2 (5 bases). V was clipped by 4 bases and J by 3 bases, with 12 bases between them. The CDR3 loop spans 14 amino acids. The germline gives CDR1 KGHDR, CDR2 SFDVKD. This chain's CDR3 is CATSEGGPSYEQYF. CDR3 DNA sequence: TGTGCCACCAGTGAAGGAGGACCCAGCTACGAGCAGTACTTC.

The rearrangement uses TRBV2 and TRBJ2-1; 7 positions match TRBD2. Gene TRBJ2-7 matches the end of the DNA better, so the J call may be wrong. CDR1 is SNHLY, CDR2 FYNNEI, per germline. The CDR3 extends over 13 amino acids. In nucleotides, the CDR3 is TGTGCTCCCCTGGGCAACGGGGGGAATGAGCAGTACTTC. Its protein is CAPLGNGGNEQYF.

This clonotype came up many times. The V gene is TRBV20-1, the J gene TRBJ2-3; possibly TRBD1 for D (6 bases). Between the trimmed V and J ends, which lost 0 bases and 6 bases, there was a span of 13 bases. Germline values: CDR1 DFQATT, CDR2 SNEGSKA (reference sequence). CDR3 size: 14 residues. The CDR3 DNA reads as TGCAGTGCTAGAGATCCAGGGGTGAGGGATACGCAGTATTTT. Translation gives CSARDPGVRDTQYF.

Comments on this clonotype: A much larger clone differs by one base, so this may be a read error. The CDR3 sequence is CSGETDSYEQYF. The CDR3 DNA reads TGCAGCGGTGAAACAGATTCCTACGAGCAGTACTTC. The genes are TRBV29-1 and TRBJ2-7; the D is unclear. From germline, CDR1 is SQVTM and CDR2 ANQGSEA. The CDR3 runs 12 residues.

V and J are TRBV4-1 and TRBJ2-1; tentative D call: TRBD1 (5 bases). The germline V gene has CDR1 MGHRA and CDR2 YSYEKL. Deletions cut 0 bases from V and 8 bases from J, with 17 bases between. The CDR3 consists of 16 residues. The CDR3 coding sequence is TGCGCCAGCAGCCAAGACAGGGTTGGGAAGTGCGATGAGCAGTTCTTC. Translating it yields CASSQDRVGKCDEQFF.

The chain employs TRBV10-3 and TRBJ2-2, with D tentatively TRBD1 (6 bases). V was shortened by 3 bases and J by 3 bases, with 20 bases between the two germline ends. The CDR3 loop spans 18 amino acids. CDR1 is ENHRY and CDR2 is SYGVKD in the germline V gene. The CDR3: CAISDPEVWDTDTGELFF. In nucleotides, the CDR3 is TGTGCCATCAGTGACCCCGAAGTTTGGGACACTGACACCGGGGAGCTGTTTTTT.

This clonotype was counted at least ten times. The chain has TRBV12-3 or TRBV12-4 and TRBJ1-1, with D possibly TRBD1 on 5 matching bases. With 6 bases removed from V and 5 bases from J, the gap between germline ends came to 16 bases. The CDR3 is 14 amino acids. CDR3 nucleotide sequence: TGTGCCAGCAGCTTAACGGGGGTAGGGACTGAAGCTTTCTTT. Its protein product is CASSLTGVGTEAFF.

This clonotype has more than one count but fewer than ten. The rearrangement joins TRBV2 to TRBJ2-6; D not certain. V lost 6 bases and J 10 bases, leaving 13 bases between the germline ends. The germline CDR1 and CDR2 sequences are SNHLY and FYNNEI. This CDR3 is 13 amino acids long. The CDR3 DNA follows: TGTGCCAGCAGGGTGGCAGCAGGAAACGTCCTGACTTTC. It yields the protein CASRVAAGNVLTF.

This sequence joins TRBV6-6 and TRBJ1-3; D gene uncertain. This CDR3 comprises 13 residues. V lost 10 bases and J lost 1, with 11 bases in between. Per germline, CDR1 MNHNY and CDR2 SVGAGI (reference sequence). The CDR3 region has the DNA TGTGCCAACGCGGCGGGTTCTGGAAACACCATATATTTT. Translation gives CANAAGSGNTIYF.

The chain couples TRBV11-2 to TRBJ1-6; no clear D gene. This CDR3 is 18 amino acids long. Germline V gives CDR1 SGHAT, CDR2 FQNNGV. Deletions cut 3 bases from V and 3 bases from J, with 18 bases between. The CDR3 DNA is TGTGCCAGCAGCTTTGGCCGGGCCTCTAACCGCTATAATTCACCCCTCCACTTT. This codes for CASSFGRASNRYNSPLHF.

This rearrangement joins TRBV6-1 to TRBJ2-4, with D possibly being TRBD1 (5 bases). Germline V gene data show CDR1 as MNHNS and CDR2 as SASEGT. V was clipped by 2 bases and J by 0 bases, with 14 bases between them. This CDR3 has 17 amino acids. CDR3 in DNA: TGTGCCAGCAGTGAACTAAAGGGGCAACTAGCCAAAAACATTCAGTACTTC. It codes for CASSELKGQLAKNIQYF.

The chain recombines TRBV11-3 with TRBJ2-2; 11 nucleotides align to TRBD1. The CDR3 spans 15 residues. Germline CDR1 is SGHNT and CDR2 is YENEEA. V trimming: 3 bases; J trimming: 7 bases; junction bases outside the gene matches: 4. The CDR3 sequence: CASSFGQGAHGELFF. DNA of the CDR3: TGTGCCAGCAGCTTCGGACAGGGGGCCCACGGGGAGCTGTTTTTT.

The gene calls are TRBV5-1 and TRBJ1-2; 7 bases match TRBD1. Germline loops: CDR1 SGHRS, CDR2 YFSETQ. The CDR3 contains 14 residues. Losses at the gene ends were 4 bases for V and 10 bases for J; bases not matched to a gene: 13. For the CDR3, the DNA is TGCGCCAGCAGCATCGGGACAGCGTCCGAAGTCTACACCTTC. Amino acids: CASSIGTASEVYTF.

Only a few counts were recorded for this clonotype. The germline gene is not matched at one end of the junction; a read error may be the cause. The chain links TRBV29-1 to TRBJ2-7; unclear D gene. The CDR3 has 10 amino acids. CDR1 is SQVTM, CDR2 ANQGSEA, per germline. The CDR3 coding sequence is TGCAGTGTTGTATCCCGCGAGCAGTACTTC. Its protein product is CSVVSREQYF.

Concerning this clonotype itself: Since a much larger clone is just one base distant, this may be a read error. The chain carries TRBV7-9 and TRBJ2-5; perhaps TRBD1 as D (6 bases). Germline assignment: CDR1 SEHNR and CDR2 FQNEAQ (reference sequence). V was shortened by 1 base and J by 11 bases, with 17 bases between the two germline ends. This CDR3 spans 14 amino acids. The CDR3 nucleotides are TGTGCCAGCAGCTTAGTCGGACAGTCCTACAAGCAGTACTTC. Translated: CASSLVGQSYKQYF.